Listed below are T cell receptor beta chains from one sample, sequenced in a study of human T cells and chemical hapten exposure. TCRdb itself ran the RACE reads through MiXCR, one entry per CDR3 protein. The profile shows tens of thousands of distinct CDR3 sequences, over 9.5% of them singletons. Source: whole blood, taken in connection with sensitization to the hapten diphenylcyclopropenone (DPC). Receptors originate from a man aged 25-40 years with alopecia areata. Some clones in this sample may be carry-over from other donors' samples. Each CDR3 is given without its conserved first and last residue.

V gene: TRBV5-1
CDR3 protein: ASSPTPAYNEQF

V gene: TRBV12-3/TRBV12-4
CDR3 protein: ASSLVGAETDTQY

V gene: TRBV20-1
CDR3 protein: SARGPATSGANVLT

V gene: TRBV9
CDR3 protein: ANSPTFGQGSPLH

V gene: TRBV28
CDR3 protein: ASSLGGSKYTQY

V gene: TRBV20-1
CDR3 protein: SARDRSTGRNEQF

V gene: TRBV27
CDR3 protein: ASRQGYTGELF

V gene: TRBV3-1
CDR3 protein: ASSLLGGLSDTQY

V gene: TRBV10-3
CDR3 protein: AIGPAGEPDTQY

V gene: TRBV5-1
CDR3 protein: ASSFLPGRDTEKLF

V gene: TRBV7-9
CDR3 protein: ASSLELSVPGDIQY

V gene: TRBV10-2
CDR3 protein: ASSESGATTQETQY

V gene: TRBV7-2
CDR3 protein: ASSPQPGSTQY

V gene: TRBV7-3
CDR3 protein: ASSLKNPGELF

V gene: TRBV11-2
CDR3 protein: ASSFSGGPIGELF

V gene: TRBV6-6
CDR3 protein: ASSKDRVLEF

V gene: TRBV7-6
CDR3 protein: ASSRTAGTQY

V gene: TRBV19
CDR3 protein: ASSPAAGKETQY

V gene: TRBV5-1
CDR3 protein: ASSLGGAAQETQY

V gene: TRBV20-1
CDR3 protein: SARLAVYTDTQY

V gene: TRBV20-1
CDR3 protein: SARAGQGANYGYT

V gene: TRBV27
CDR3 protein: ASPHIQETQY

V gene: TRBV27
CDR3 protein: ASSRQGGIQETQY

V gene: TRBV18
CDR3 protein: ASSTAVAGDEQY

V gene: TRBV27
CDR3 protein: ASSFQGGEAF

V gene: TRBV19
CDR3 protein: ASSIDVWASGRGDEQF

V gene: TRBV9
CDR3 protein: ASSVEGFGGGEQY

V gene: TRBV30
CDR3 protein: AWSLMNTEAF

V gene: TRBV20-1
CDR3 protein: SARETVYGYT

V gene: TRBV6-1
CDR3 protein: ASAPRGHGYGYT

V gene: TRBV4-2
CDR3 protein: ASSQVRVAGADKETQY

V gene: TRBV3-1
CDR3 protein: ASSQAGIYNEQF

V gene: TRBV20-1
CDR3 protein: SARKGNTDTQY

V gene: TRBV27
CDR3 protein: ASSLGRAGEKLF

V gene: TRBV7-2
CDR3 protein: ASSLVIGNTEAF

V gene: TRBV27
CDR3 protein: ASRKREGLGHNEQF

V gene: TRBV20-1
CDR3 protein: SAPWTGGDYGYT

V gene: TRBV6-5
CDR3 protein: ASSLLGLPKQETQY

V gene: TRBV12-3/TRBV12-4
CDR3 protein: ASSLRQTQETQY

V gene: TRBV29-1
CDR3 protein: SVSPDSGGPLH

V gene: TRBV12-3/TRBV12-4
CDR3 protein: ASSFKSLGGGQTDTQY